The clone carrying this T cell receptor beta chain came up once. The sample originates from a study of blood T cell repertoires in COVID-19. Looking at the study overall: Samples taken during acute and convalescent COVID-19 were collected in the United States, Italy and Spain.

V was pared by 10 bases and J by 5 bases, with 10 bases of the junction left unmatched. Germline V gene lookup returns CDR1 MNHEY and CDR2 SVGAGI. The CDR3 extends over 13 amino acids. Using immunoSEQ multiplex PCR, the repertoire was profiled, and TCRdb retains in-frame clones only, with some absent. The sample carries approximately 110,000 clones, around 91% recorded once. The specimen sequenced was peripheral blood. This TCR was sampled from an elderly woman with acute or convalescent COVID-19. The V call is TRBV6-5, the J call TRBJ1-1, with TRBD1 matching 7 bases. Here the CDR3 DNA reads TGTGCCACCAGAGGGGGCCTGTGGACTGAAGCTTTCTTT. Translation gives CATRGGLWTEAFF.